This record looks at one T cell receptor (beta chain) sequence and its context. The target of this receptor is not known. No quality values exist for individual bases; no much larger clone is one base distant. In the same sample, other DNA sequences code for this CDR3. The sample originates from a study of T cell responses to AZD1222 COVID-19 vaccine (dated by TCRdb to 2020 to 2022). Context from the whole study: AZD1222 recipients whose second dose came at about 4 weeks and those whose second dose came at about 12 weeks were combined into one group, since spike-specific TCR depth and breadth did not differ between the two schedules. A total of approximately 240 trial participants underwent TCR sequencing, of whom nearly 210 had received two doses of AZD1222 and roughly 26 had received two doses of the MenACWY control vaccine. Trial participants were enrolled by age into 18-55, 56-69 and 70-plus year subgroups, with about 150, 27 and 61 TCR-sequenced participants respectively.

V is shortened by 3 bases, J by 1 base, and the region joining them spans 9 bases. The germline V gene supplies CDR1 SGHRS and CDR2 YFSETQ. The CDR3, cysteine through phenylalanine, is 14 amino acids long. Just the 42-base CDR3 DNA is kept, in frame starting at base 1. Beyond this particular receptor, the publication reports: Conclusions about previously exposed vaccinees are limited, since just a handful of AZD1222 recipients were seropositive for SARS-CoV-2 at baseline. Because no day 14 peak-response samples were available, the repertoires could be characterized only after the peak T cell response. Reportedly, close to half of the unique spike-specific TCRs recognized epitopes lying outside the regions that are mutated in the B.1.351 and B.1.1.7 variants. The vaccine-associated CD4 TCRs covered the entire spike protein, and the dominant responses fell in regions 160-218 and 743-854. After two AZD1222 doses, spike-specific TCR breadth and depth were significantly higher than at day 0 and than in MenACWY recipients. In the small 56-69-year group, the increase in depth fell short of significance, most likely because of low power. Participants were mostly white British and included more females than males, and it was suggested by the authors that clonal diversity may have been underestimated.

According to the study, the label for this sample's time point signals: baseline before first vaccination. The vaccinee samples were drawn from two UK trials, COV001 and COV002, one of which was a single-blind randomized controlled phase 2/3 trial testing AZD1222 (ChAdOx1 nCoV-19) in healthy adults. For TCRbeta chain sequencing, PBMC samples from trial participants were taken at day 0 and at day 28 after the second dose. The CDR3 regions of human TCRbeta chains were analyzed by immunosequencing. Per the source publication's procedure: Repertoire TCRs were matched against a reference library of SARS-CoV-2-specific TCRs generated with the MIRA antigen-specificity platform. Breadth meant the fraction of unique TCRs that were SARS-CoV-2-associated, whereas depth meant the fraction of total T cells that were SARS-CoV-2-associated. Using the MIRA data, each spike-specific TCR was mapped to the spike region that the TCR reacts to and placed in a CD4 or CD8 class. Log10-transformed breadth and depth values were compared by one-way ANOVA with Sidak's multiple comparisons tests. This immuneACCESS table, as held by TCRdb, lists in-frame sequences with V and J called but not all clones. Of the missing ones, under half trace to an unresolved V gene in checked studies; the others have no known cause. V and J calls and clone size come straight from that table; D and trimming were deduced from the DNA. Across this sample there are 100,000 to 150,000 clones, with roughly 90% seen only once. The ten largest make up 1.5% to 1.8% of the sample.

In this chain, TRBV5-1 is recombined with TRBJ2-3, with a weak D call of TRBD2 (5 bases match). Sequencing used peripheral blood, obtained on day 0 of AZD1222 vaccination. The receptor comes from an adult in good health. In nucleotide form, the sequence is TGCGCCAGCAGCTCTCGGGGAGGCACAGATACGCAGTATTTT. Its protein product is CASSSRGGTDTQYF.